This TCR beta chain was sequenced in a study of T cell responses to AZD1222 COVID-19 vaccine. Notes on the study in general: Baseline antibody screening turned up just a handful of seropositive AZD1222 recipients.

In the case of this clone: The antigen is unknown.

The repertoire was sequenced with immunoSEQ multiplex PCR; TCRdb's copy has only in-frame clones and lacks some. The table includes some 150,000 clones, around 94% detected once. This specimen was peripheral blood, taken on day 0 of AZD1222 vaccination. The receptor was derived from an adult in good health.

CDR3 DNA sequence: TGTGCCAGTAGTTCCTCCGGACTCAGCTCCTACAATGAGCAGTTCTTC. It yields the protein CASSSSGLSSYNEQFF. The V and J genes are TRBV19 and TRBJ2-1; D perhaps matches TRBD2 (5 bases). Germline values: CDR1 LNHDA, CDR2 SQIVND (reference sequence). The CDR3 consists of 16 residues. V dropped 5 bases and J dropped 0 bases, with 14 bases sitting between them.